This TCR beta chain was observed in a study of blood T cell repertoires in COVID-19. Study background: Acute and convalescent COVID-19 specimens originated in the United States, Italy and Spain.

The protocol was immunoSEQ multiplex PCR, while the TCRdb copy is restricted to in-frame clones and leaves out a portion. The sample consists of some 400,000 clones, around 87% of them appearing once. Deletions cut 0 bases from V and 6 bases from J, with 12 bases between. Germline V gene data show CDR1 as MGHRA and CDR2 as YSYEKL. CDR3 length equals 15 residues. The rearrangement uses TRBV4-1 and TRBJ1-5; the D is unclear. This TCR was recovered from a man aged 25-40 years who had recovered from COVID-19. The specimen was PBMCs or T cells enriched from blood (not recorded which). This chain's CDR3 is CASSQENAAGQPQHF. The CDR3 region has the DNA TGCGCCAGCAGCCAAGAAAATGCGGCTGGTCAGCCCCAGCATTTT.